This T cell receptor beta chain was found in a study of T cell repertoires in cytomegalovirus infection. Background on the study: Matching HLA type, along with CMV infection, was indicated by public TCR beta signatures.

CDR1 and CDR2 from the germline V gene are MDHEN and SYDVKM. The CDR3 is made up of 14 amino acids. V shed 8 bases and J shed 0 bases, with 14 bases lying between them. This clonotype was seen only a few times. The antigen remains unidentified. Study findings and constraints: HLA-C-restricted CMV-specific TCR beta clonotypes prevailed in the ex vivo response. Frequencies of public TCR beta families were cumulated, and this identified carriers of CMV plus the relevant HLA.

TCRdb re-derived calls from the reads in MiXCR, one entry per CDR3 protein. The sample has hundreds of thousands of distinct CDR3 sequences; about 17% are singletons. The chain recombines TRBV28 with TRBJ2-7; weak D call: TRBD1 (6 bases). Input material: PBMCs. This TCR came from a human donor in good health (CMV status not recorded). Some clones in this sample may be carry-over from other donors' samples. The CDR3 sequence is CASRRRTVSYEQYF. CDR3 bases: TGTGCCAGCCGTCGGCGGACAGTCTCCTACGAGCAGTACTTC.